The entry below describes one T cell receptor beta chain. Its specificity is unknown. The entry originates in a study of synovial regulatory T cells in juvenile arthritis. Study findings and constraints: Compared with other blood Treg cells, inflammation-associated Treg cells had reduced TCR diversity.

The CDR3 sequence is 16 residues long. The entry carries no DNA sequence. Germline V gene data show CDR1 as LGHNA and CDR2 as YNFKEQ. Profiling relied on immunoSEQ multiplex PCR, and the TCRdb table lists in-frame clones only, not all of them. Its table lists approximately 10,000 clones. Donors were more than 9 juvenile idiopathic arthritis patients with active disease. Patients were aged median approximately 12 years with disease lasting median roughly 7 years. The gene calls are TRBV4-2 and TRBJ2-5; TCRdb's D call of TRBD2 is untestable without DNA. The TCR originated in a donor aged 2-30 years with juvenile idiopathic arthritis. Source material: Treg cells from blood. Subset defined: HLA-DR+ inflammation-associated blood Treg cells. The CDR3 sequence is CASSQGWGLAEETQYF.